The following is a T cell receptor beta chain sequence with its context. CDR1 is SGHTA, CDR2 FQGTGA, per germline. The CDR3 runs 16 residues. The V gene end was trimmed by 4 bases and the J gene end by 2 bases; junction bases not matched to a gene: 4. This record comes from a study of PD-L1 blockade in urothelial cancer. Study information: Men with urothelial cancer arising in the bladder made up about 85% of the roughly 29 patients. Blood was tested 3 weeks (second dose) and 6 weeks into treatment.

The data were produced by immunoSEQ multiplex PCR, yet TCRdb's version contains in-frame clones alone and is incomplete. The repertoire has about 69,000 clones, around nine tenths of them found once; the top ten carry roughly 3.4%. Urothelial carcinoma affected the patients, and it was locally advanced or metastatic. The sample consisted of PBMCs, taken around atezolizumab (anti-PD-L1) treatment. This sequence was found in a man aged 55 to 70 with urothelial cancer. The rearrangement joins TRBV7-3 to TRBJ2-1; TRBD2 agrees at 11 bases. CDR3 coding DNA: TGTGCCAGCAGCTCCCATAGCGGGGGGGCCTACAATGAGCAGTTCTTC. Translating gives CASSSHSGGAYNEQFF.